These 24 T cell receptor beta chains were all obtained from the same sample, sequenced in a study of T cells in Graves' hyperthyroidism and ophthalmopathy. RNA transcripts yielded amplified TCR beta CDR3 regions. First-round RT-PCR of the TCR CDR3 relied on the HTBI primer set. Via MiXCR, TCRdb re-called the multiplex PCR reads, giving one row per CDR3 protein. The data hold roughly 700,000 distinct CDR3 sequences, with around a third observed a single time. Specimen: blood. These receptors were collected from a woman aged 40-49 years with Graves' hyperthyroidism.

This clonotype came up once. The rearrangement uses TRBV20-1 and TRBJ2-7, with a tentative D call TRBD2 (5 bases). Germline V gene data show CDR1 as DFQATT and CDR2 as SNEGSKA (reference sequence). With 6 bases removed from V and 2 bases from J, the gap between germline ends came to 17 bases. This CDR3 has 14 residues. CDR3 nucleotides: TGCAGTGCGCACATAAACGGGGTCCCCTACGAGCAGTACTTC. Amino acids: CSAHINGVPYEQYF.

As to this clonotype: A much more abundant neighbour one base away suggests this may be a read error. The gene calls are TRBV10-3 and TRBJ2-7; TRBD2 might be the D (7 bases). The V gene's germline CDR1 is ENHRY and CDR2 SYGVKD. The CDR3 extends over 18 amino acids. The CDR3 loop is CVSSYSTNIGGQGWEQYF. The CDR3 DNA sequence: TGTGTCAGCAGTTACTCGACGAATATCGGGGGGCAGGGGTGGGAGCAGTACTTC.

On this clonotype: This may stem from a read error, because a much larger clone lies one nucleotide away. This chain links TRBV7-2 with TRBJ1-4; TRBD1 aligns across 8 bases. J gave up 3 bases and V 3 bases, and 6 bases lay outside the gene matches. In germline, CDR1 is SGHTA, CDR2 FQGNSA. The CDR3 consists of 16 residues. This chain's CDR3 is CASSLTGVTANEKLFF. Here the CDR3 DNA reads TGTGCCAGCAGCTTGACAGGGGTGACAGCTAATGAAAAACTGTTTTTT.

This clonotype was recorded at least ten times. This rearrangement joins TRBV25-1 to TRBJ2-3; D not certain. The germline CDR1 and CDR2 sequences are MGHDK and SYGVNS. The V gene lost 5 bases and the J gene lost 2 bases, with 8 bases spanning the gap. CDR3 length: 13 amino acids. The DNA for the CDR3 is TGTGCCAGCAGTCCCCCGCACACAGATACGCAGTATTTT. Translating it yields CASSPPHTDTQYF.

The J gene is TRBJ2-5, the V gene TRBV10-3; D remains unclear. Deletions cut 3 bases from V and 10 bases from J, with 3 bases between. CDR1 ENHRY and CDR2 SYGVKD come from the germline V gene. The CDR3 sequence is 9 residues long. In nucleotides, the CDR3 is TGTGCCATCAGTGATAACCAGTACTTC. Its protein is CAISDNQYF.

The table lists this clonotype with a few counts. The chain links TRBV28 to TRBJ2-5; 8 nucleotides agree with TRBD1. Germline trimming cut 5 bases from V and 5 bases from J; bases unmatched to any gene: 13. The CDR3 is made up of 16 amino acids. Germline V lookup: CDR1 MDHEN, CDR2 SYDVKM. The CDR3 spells CASSPWAGGAGETQYF. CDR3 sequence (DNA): TGTGCCAGCAGTCCCTGGGCAGGGGGCGCCGGGGAGACCCAGTACTTC.

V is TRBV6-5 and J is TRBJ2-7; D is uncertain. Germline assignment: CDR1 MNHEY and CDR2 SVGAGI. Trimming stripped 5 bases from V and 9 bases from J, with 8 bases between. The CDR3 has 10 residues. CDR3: CASSEGRQYF. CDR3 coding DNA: TGTGCCAGCAGTGAAGGAAGGCAGTACTTC.

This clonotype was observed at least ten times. The CDR3 DNA reads as TGTGCCAGCAGCCCGGGAGGAACTGACCTGCAGTACTTC. Residues: CASSPGGTDLQYF. This sequence joins TRBV7-2 and TRBJ2-7; TRBD2 matches 7 bases. Germline assignment: CDR1 SGHTA and CDR2 FQGNSA. The CDR3 is 13 amino acids. The junction had 10 bases not matched to a gene; V was cut back by 5 bases and J by 9 bases.

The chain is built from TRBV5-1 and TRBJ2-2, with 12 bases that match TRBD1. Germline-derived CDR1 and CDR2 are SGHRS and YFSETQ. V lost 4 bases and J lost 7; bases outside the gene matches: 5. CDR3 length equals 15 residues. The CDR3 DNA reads TGCGCCAGCAGCCAGGGACAGGGGGCCGGCGGGGAGCTGTTTTTT. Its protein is CASSQGQGAGGELFF.

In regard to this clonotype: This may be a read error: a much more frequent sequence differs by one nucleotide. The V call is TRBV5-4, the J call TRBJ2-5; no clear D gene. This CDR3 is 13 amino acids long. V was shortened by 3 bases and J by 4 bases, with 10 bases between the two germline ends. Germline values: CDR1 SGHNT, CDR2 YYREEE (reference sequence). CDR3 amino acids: CASSSMALETQYF. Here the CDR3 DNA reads TGTGCCAGCAGCTCTATGGCCCTAGAGACCCAGTACTTC.

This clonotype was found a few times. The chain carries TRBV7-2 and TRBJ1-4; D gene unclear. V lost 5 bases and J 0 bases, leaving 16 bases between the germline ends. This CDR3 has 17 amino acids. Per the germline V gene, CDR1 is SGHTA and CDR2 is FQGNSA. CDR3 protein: CASSTYRGPATNEKLFF. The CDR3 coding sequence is TGTGCCAGCAGCACGTACCGAGGACCTGCAACTAATGAAAAACTGTTTTTT.

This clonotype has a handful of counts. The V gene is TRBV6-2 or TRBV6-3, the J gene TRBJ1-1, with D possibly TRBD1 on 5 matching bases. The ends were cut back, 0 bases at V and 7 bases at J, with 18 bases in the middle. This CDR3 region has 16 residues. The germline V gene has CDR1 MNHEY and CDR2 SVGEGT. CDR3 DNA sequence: TGTGCCAGCAGTTACTCGAAACAGGAGGGAACGGGTGAAGCTTTCTTT. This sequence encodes CASSYSKQEGTGEAFF.

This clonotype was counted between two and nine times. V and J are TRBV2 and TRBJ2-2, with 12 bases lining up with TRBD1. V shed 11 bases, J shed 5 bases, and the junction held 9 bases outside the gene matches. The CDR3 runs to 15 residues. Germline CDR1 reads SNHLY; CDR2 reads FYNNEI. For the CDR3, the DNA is TGTGCCCTCTCCGGGACAGGGGGCAGGACCGGGGAGCTGTTTTTT. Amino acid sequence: CALSGTGGRTGELFF.

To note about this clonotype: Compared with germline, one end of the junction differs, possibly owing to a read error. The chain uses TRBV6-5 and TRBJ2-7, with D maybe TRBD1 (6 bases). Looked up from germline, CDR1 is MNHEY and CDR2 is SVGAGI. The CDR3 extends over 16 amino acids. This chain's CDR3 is CAISYSGVATLYEQYF. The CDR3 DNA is TGTGCCATCAGTTACTCAGGGGTCGCCACACTCTACGAGCAGTACTTC.

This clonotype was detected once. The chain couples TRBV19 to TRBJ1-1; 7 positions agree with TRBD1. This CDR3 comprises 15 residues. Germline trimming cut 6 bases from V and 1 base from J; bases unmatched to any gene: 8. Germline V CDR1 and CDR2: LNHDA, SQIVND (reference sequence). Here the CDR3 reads CASSLGQVPNTEAFF. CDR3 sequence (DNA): TGTGCCAGTAGCCTAGGACAGGTCCCGAACACTGAAGCTTTCTTT.

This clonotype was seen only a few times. The CDR3 sequence: CASSSFKGLAGGETQYF. CDR3 sequence (DNA): TGTGCCAGCAGCTCATTCAAGGGACTAGCGGGAGGAGAGACCCAGTACTTC. The chain carries TRBV6-5 and TRBJ2-5; 15 positions agree with TRBD2. Losses at the gene ends were 6 bases for V and 4 bases for J; bases not matched to a gene: 9. This CDR3 comprises 17 residues. The germline V gene encodes CDR1 MNHEY and CDR2 SVGAGI.

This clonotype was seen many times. The CDR3 region has the DNA TGTGCCAGCAGTCAGGCGGGAGGCCCATCCTACGAGCAGTACTTC. Amino acid sequence: CASSQAGGPSYEQYF. V and J are TRBV25-1 and TRBJ2-7; 8 bases map to TRBD2. The CDR3 is 15 residues long. Trimming removed 5 bases from V and 1 base from J; junction bases left unmatched: 7. The V gene's germline CDR1 is MGHDK and CDR2 SYGVNS.

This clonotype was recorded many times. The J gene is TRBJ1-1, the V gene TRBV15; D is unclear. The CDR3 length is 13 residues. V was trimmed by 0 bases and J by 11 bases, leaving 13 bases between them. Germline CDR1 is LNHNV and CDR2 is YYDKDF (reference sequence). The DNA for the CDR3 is TGTGCCACCAGCAGAGATCGGGTCCCTGGGGCTTTCTTT. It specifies CATSRDRVPGAFF.

The CDR3 nucleotides read TGTGCCACCAGTAGGACAGGGATTGTCCAAGAGACCCAGTACTTC. Encoded protein: CATSRTGIVQETQYF. This chain connects TRBV24-1 to TRBJ2-5, with 8 bases fitting TRBD1. From germline, CDR1 is KGHDR and CDR2 SFDVKD. The CDR3 is 15 residues long. V was pared by 6 bases and J by 1 base, with 6 bases of the junction left unmatched.

The CDR3 bases are TGTGCCAGCAGCCAAGCGCGCAGGGCCGAGCAGTACTTC. It encodes CASSQARRAEQYF. This chain uses TRBV14 with TRBJ2-7; D might be TRBD1 (5 bases). The ends were cut back, 1 base at V and 6 bases at J, with 10 bases in the middle. CDR3 size: 13 residues. Germline V gene data show CDR1 as SGHDN and CDR2 as FVKESK.

The CDR3 nucleotides are TGTGCCAGCAGTTTGGGACGCCGGTACTATGGCTACACCTTC. Amino acids: CASSLGRRYYGYTF. This sequence joins TRBV12-3 or TRBV12-4 and TRBJ1-2, with a tentative D call TRBD1 (5 bases). The CDR3 runs 14 residues. Trimming shortened V by 3 bases and J by 3 bases, and 11 bases separated the two germline ends.

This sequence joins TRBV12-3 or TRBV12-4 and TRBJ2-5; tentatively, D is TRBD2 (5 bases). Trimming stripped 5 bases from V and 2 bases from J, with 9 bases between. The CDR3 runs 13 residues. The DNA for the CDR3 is TGTGCCAGCAGTACTAGTTATCAAGAGACCCAGTACTTC. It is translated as CASSTSYQETQYF.

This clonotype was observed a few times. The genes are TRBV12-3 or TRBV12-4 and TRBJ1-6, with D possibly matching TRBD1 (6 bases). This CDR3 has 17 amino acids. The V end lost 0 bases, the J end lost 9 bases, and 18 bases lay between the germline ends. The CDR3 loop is CASSLAGVTGLSSPLHF. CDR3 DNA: TGTGCCAGCAGTTTAGCCGGGGTGACAGGCCTGAGTTCACCCCTCCACTTT.

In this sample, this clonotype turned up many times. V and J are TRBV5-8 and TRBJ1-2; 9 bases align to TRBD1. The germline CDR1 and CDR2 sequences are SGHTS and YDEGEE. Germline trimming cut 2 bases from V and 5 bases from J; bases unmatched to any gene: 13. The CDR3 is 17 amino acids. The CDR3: CASSLIGRQGDIYGYTF. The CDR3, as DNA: TGTGCCAGCAGCTTAATAGGCCGACAGGGGGATATATATGGCTACACCTTC.